This TCR beta chain is from a study of neurological immune-mediated disorders. Turning to the study itself: Among the roughly 35 patients with multiple sclerosis, roughly 31 were relapsing-remitting, while 3 were secondary progressive. Whole-study findings and limits: A possible signature appeared as one related-CDR3 cluster, in which phylogenetic grouping placed the repertoires of 18 of 34 multiple sclerosis patients. Multiple sclerosis was found to have the least TCR clonal expansion, below healthy controls, and HTLV-1-associated myelopathy the most.

In TCRdb, the 5' RACE reads were re-called with MiXCR into one record per CDR3 protein. Among about 27,000 distinct CDR3 sequences listed, roughly 2.5% were seen once. CDR1 DFQATT and CDR2 SNEGSKA come from the germline V gene (reference sequence). V dropped 0 bases and J dropped 2 bases, with 8 bases sitting between them. This CDR3 has 15 amino acids. Many counts were recorded for this clonotype. Antigen specificity is unknown. The clonotype was recovered from a woman between 45 and 65 years old with multiple sclerosis. V usage is TRBV20-1 and J usage is TRBJ2-6; no definite D call. Sequencing was performed on PBMCs. This chain's CDR3 is CSARDSRTGANVLTF. For the CDR3, the DNA is TGCAGTGCTAGAGATAGCAGGACTGGGGCCAACGTCCTGACTTTC.